These T cell receptor beta chains were read from a single sample in a study of T cells after yellow fever vaccination. Each CDR3 protein is one row after TCRdb ran MiXCR on the 5' RACE reads. Here the sample spans 100,000 to 150,000 distinct CDR3 sequences, 7.5% to 10% being singletons. The source was CD8+ T cells sorted from PBMCs, collected on the day of the yellow fever booster vaccination. Every receptor here comes from a man between 18 and 35 years old who received the YFV17D yellow fever vaccine. Both conserved end residues are part of each CDR3. Each record gives: V gene, J gene, D gene, clone size, CDR3 protein, CDR3 DNA. A D gene is named only where the DNA matches it firmly. Only part of the rows carry a size: once, few, many, or a class if the clone is expanded.

v_call: TRBV7-2
j_call: TRBJ2-5
d_call: TRBD2
clone_size: many
cdr3_aa: CASSLTSGQETQYF
cdr3_nt: TGTGCCAGCAGCTTAACTAGCGGCCAAGAGACCCAGTACTTC

v_call: TRBV6-5
j_call: TRBJ2-3
d_call: TRBD2
clone_size: few
cdr3_aa: CASGGTSGGTDTQYF
cdr3_nt: TGTGCCAGCGGGGGAACTAGCGGGGGCACAGATACGCAGTATTTT

v_call: TRBV10-2
j_call: TRBJ2-1
d_call: TRBD2
clone_size: NA
cdr3_aa: CASRRLAGTYNEQFF
cdr3_nt: TGCGCCAGCAGACGACTAGCGGGGACCTACAATGAGCAGTTCTTC

v_call: TRBV9
j_call: TRBJ2-2
d_call: TRBD2
clone_size: NA
cdr3_aa: CASKLGGANGELFF
cdr3_nt: TGTGCCAGCAAGCTCGGGGGGGCCAACGGGGAGCTGTTTTTT

v_call: TRBV4-1
j_call: TRBJ2-1
d_call: TRBD1
clone_size: NA
cdr3_aa: CASSPAGTGAYNEQFF
cdr3_nt: TGCGCCAGCAGCCCCGCCGGGACAGGGGCCTACAATGAGCAGTTCTTC

v_call: TRBV11-1
j_call: TRBJ2-3
d_call: TRBD2
clone_size: few
cdr3_aa: CASSLGLALGTDTQYF
cdr3_nt: TGTGCCAGCAGCCTAGGACTAGCGCTGGGCACAGATACGCAGTATTTT

v_call: TRBV12-3/TRBV12-4
j_call: TRBJ2-1
d_call: NA
clone_size: NA
cdr3_aa: CASTKVGGAHNEQFF
cdr3_nt: TGTGCCAGCACCAAAGTTGGGGGGGCCCACAATGAGCAGTTCTTC

v_call: TRBV19
j_call: TRBJ2-4
d_call: TRBD1
clone_size: many
cdr3_aa: CASSGTGRMENIQYF
cdr3_nt: TGTGCCAGTAGTGGGACAGGGAGGATGGAAAACATTCAGTACTTC

v_call: TRBV6-2/TRBV6-3
j_call: TRBJ2-5
d_call: NA
clone_size: NA
cdr3_aa: CASSNTGPNTQYF
cdr3_nt: TGTGCCAGCAGTAACACAGGACCAAACACCCAGTACTTC

v_call: TRBV15
j_call: TRBJ2-1
d_call: TRBD2
clone_size: few
cdr3_aa: CATSMERGGRNEQFF
cdr3_nt: TGTGCCACCAGCATGGAGCGGGGGGGGCGGAATGAGCAGTTCTTC

v_call: TRBV7-9
j_call: TRBJ1-2
d_call: NA
clone_size: NA
cdr3_aa: CASSSPQVSLGYTF
cdr3_nt: TGTGCCAGCAGCTCCCCACAGGTTTCTCTTGGCTACACCTTC

v_call: TRBV7-2
j_call: TRBJ1-1
d_call: TRBD1
clone_size: few
cdr3_aa: CASSLVTPGTGYTEAFF
cdr3_nt: TGTGCCAGCAGCTTAGTCACCCCCGGGACAGGATACACTGAAGCTTTCTTT

v_call: TRBV24-1
j_call: TRBJ1-2
d_call: NA
clone_size: few
cdr3_aa: CATSDWTVNYGYTF
cdr3_nt: TGTGCCACCAGTGATTGGACGGTAAACTATGGCTACACCTTC